The clone carrying this T cell receptor (beta chain) was seen a single time. One end of the junction is discordant with germline, which a read error may explain. Germline V gives CDR1 SNHLY, CDR2 FYNNEI. The CDR3 totals 16 residues. In the original processing: Amplification from reference gene primers served as the basis for estimated nucleated cell counts. Profiling relied on immunoSEQ multiplex PCR, and the TCRdb table lists in-frame clones only, not all of them. D and trimming were read from the DNA, whereas the V and J calls and clone size are those reported in that table. Seen here are about 200,000 clones, roughly four fifths observed once, and the top ten hold approximately 12%. The data were obtained in a study of blood T cell repertoires in COVID-19. At the level of the study: The analysed material was cDNA or gDNA that came from T cells, B-cell-depleted T cells, or PBMCs.

Study members were between roughly 18 and 100 years old and lived in some 26 US regions. Each participant's cohort was designated according to participant-reported clinical history. The rearrangement uses TRBV2 and TRBJ1-5; D perhaps matches TRBD1 (6 bases). Sequenced input: PBMCs or T cells enriched from blood (not recorded which). The receptor was derived from a man in his forties who had recovered from COVID-19. DNA of the CDR3: TGTGCCAGCAGAGAAGGGGCAGGGGTAAGCAATCAGCCCCAGCATTTT. This encodes CASREGAGVSNQPQHF.